This T cell receptor (beta chain) is drawn from a study of cytomegalovirus exposure and HLA in healthy donors. Germline V gene sequence: CDR1 LGHNT, CDR2 FRNRAP. V lost 7 bases and J lost 3, with 16 bases in between. The CDR3 length is 15 residues. Primers: 60 Vbeta forward and 13 Jbeta reverse. The method was immunoSEQ multiplex PCR; TCRdb's version includes in-frame clones alone and lacks a portion of them. The sample shows approximately 100,000 clones, about two thirds of them seen only once. The sample comprised PBMCs. This TCR was recovered from a boy aged 10-17 years in good health and CMV-seronegative. J is TRBJ2-1 and V is TRBV12-5; perhaps TRBD2 as D (6 bases). For the CDR3, the DNA is TGTGCTAGTGCCCCTGAACACGGGGGCTACAATGAGCAGTTCTTC. Amino acid sequence: CASAPEHGGYNEQFF.